The rows below give T cell receptor beta chains drawn from one sample of a study of cytomegalovirus exposure and HLA in healthy donors. The table came from immunoSEQ multiplex PCR; TCRdb's copy has only in-frame clones and leaves some out. The profile shows fewer than 90,000 clones, roughly 70% of them singletons. The sample taken for sequencing was PBMCs. These TCRs come from a woman between 50 and 59 years old in good health and CMV-seropositive. The CDR3 runs from the conserved cysteine through the conserved F or W. The listing skips clone size in some rows; elsewhere it reads once, few, many or a size class.

clone_size	v_call	j_call	cdr3_aa
NA	TRBV28	TRBJ2-6	CASSLPGAGANVLTF
once	TRBV5-6	TRBJ2-1	CASSLGDNEQFF
NA	TRBV27	TRBJ2-1	CASSLFPSWTSGGVREQFF
NA	TRBV11-2	TRBJ2-7	CASSPMVGGEQYF
many	TRBV10-1	TRBJ2-7	CASSAAGTGGKQYF
NA	TRBV6-5	TRBJ1-3	CASRPSGGNTIYF
NA	TRBV5-4	TRBJ2-2	CASSFLDRGNTGELFF
NA	TRBV27	TRBJ1-1	CASSLVGVTEAFF
NA	TRBV7-8	TRBJ2-1	CASSLALAGGLNEQFF
NA	TRBV27	TRBJ2-3	CASSWGQGVPDTQYF
NA	TRBV6-1	TRBJ1-4	CASSNPGEANEKLFF
NA	TRBV2	TRBJ1-1	CASTQGMITEAFF
few	TRBV11-3	TRBJ2-7	CASSRGGYEQYF
once	TRBV28	TRBJ1-2	CASSLSQTGAFYGYTF
NA	TRBV28	TRBJ2-3	CGATEGGIQTQYF
NA	TRBV6-1	TRBJ2-1	CASSGTNKGLAVNNEQFF
NA	TRBV4-3	TRBJ2-5	CASSQDLGGRATETQYF
NA	TRBV28	TRBJ2-5	CASSLREYRETQYF
NA	TRBV6-6	TRBJ1-2	CASSYPQAPYGYTF
NA	TRBV30	TRBJ2-1	CAWNGQGSDEQFF
NA	TRBV7-9	TRBJ2-1	CASSLGWAGEWNEQFF
NA	TRBV19	TRBJ2-3	CASSTLTGVTDTQYF
NA	TRBV28	TRBJ1-1	CASSFGMVSTEAFF
few	TRBV13	TRBJ2-7	CASSLGSKYEQYF
NA	TRBV28	TRBJ2-2	CASSLYLGGELFF
NA	TRBV5-1	TRBJ1-1	CASSLLAVTEAFF
few	TRBV25-1	TRBJ2-1	CASTPGDYNEQFF